Presented here are 6 T cell receptor beta chains from one specimen sequenced in a study of cytomegalovirus exposure and HLA in healthy donors listed by TCRdb under 2017. Library generation was performed with the immunoSEQ multiplex PCR assay. A mixture of 60 forward primers for TCR Vbeta segments and 13 reverse primers for TCR Jbeta segments was used in the multiplex PCR. The table was pulled from immuneACCESS by TCRdb, which kept in-frame rearrangements only. Such tables lose some clones; where checked, under half of the loss comes from unresolved V genes, and the rest has no known cause. The sample table lists 100,000 to 150,000 clones, roughly 74% of them with a count of one. Around 3.6% of the sample is in the top ten clones. Input material: PBMCs. The receptors shown here come from a man aged 35 to 55 in good health and CMV-seronegative.

This clone was picked up one time. The chain uses TRBV9 and TRBJ1-2, with D possibly being TRBD1 (6 bases). V was shortened by 0 bases and J by 5 bases, with 11 bases between the two germline ends. The CDR3 totals 14 residues. CDR1 SGDLS and CDR2 YYNGEE come from the germline V gene. The DNA of the CDR3 is TGTGCCAGCAGCGTAGCTCAGGGGCCATATGGCTACACCTTC. Its translation is CASSVAQGPYGYTF. Drawing the rest from reference TRBV9 and TRBJ1-2, the complete variable domain is DSGVTQTPKHLITATGQRVTLRCSPRSGDLSVYWYQQSLDQGLQFLIQYYNGEERAKGNILERFSAQQFPDLHSELNLSSLELGDSALYFCASSVAQGPYGYTFGSGTRLTVV.

This clone has a single count. This chain uses TRBV9 with TRBJ1-2; TRBD1 matches 10 bases. V shed 2 bases and J 9 bases; nucleotides not matched to a gene: 4. The CDR3 length is 13 residues. The V gene's germline CDR1 is SGDLS and CDR2 YYNGEE. The CDR3 loop is CASSVLGQGRYTF. In DNA, the CDR3 is TGTGCCAGCAGCGTCTTGGGACAGGGGCGCTACACCTTC.

The chain joins TRBV6-6 to TRBJ1-6, with D unresolved. This CDR3 region has 14 residues. V was clipped by 7 bases and J by 7 bases, with 14 bases between them. CDR1 and CDR2 from the germline V gene are MNHNY and SVGAGI (reference sequence). The chain's CDR3 is CASTLDFPNSPLHF. For the CDR3, the DNA is TGTGCCAGCACACTTGACTTCCCGAATTCACCCCTCCACTTT.

V is TRBV28 and J is TRBJ2-7; TRBD1 is a possible D gene (5 bases). Germline assignment: CDR1 MDHEN and CDR2 SYDVKM. Trimming shortened V by 2 bases and J by 3 bases, and 8 bases separated the two germline ends. The CDR3 consists of 13 residues. The CDR3 DNA is TGTGCCAGCAGTTTAGACAGTTTCTACGAGCAGTACTTC. This sequence encodes CASSLDSFYEQYF. Variable domain in full (rest from reference TRBV28 and TRBJ2-7): DVKVTQSSRYLVKRTGEKVFLECVQDMDHENMFWYRQDPGLGLRLIYFSYDVKMKEKGDIPEGYSVSREKKERFSLILESASTNQTSMYLCASSLDSFYEQYFGPGTRLTVT.

This clone appeared once. The CDR3 nucleotides read TGTGCCACTAAAGACAGGCCATATGCCGGGGAGCTGTTTTTT. Its translation: CATKDRPYAGELFF. The chain is built from TRBV19 and TRBJ2-2; possibly TRBD1 for D (6 bases). CDR1 is LNHDA and CDR2 is SQIVND in the germline V gene (reference sequence). This CDR3 region has 14 residues. Deletions cut 10 bases from V and 6 bases from J, with 18 bases between.

The chain carries TRBV19 and TRBJ1-5; 7 nucleotides align to TRBD1. Looked up from germline, CDR1 is LNHDA and CDR2 is SQIVND (reference sequence). Trimming at V came to 5 bases and at J to 6 bases, leaving 4 bases not matched to a gene. The CDR3 extends over 13 amino acids. CDR3 sequence reads: CASSLAGGQPQHF. The CDR3 nucleotides are TGTGCCAGTAGTCTCGCAGGGGGTCAGCCCCAGCATTTT.